This T cell receptor (beta chain) came from a study of T cells in Graves' hyperthyroidism and ophthalmopathy. Trimming removed 10 bases from V and 0 bases from J, with 17 bases in between. Germline V gene data show CDR1 as SGDLS and CDR2 as YYNGEE. The CDR3 contains 14 residues. The TCR beta CDR3 regions underwent amplification using RNA transcripts as the source. First-round RT-PCR targeting the TCR CDR3 was performed with the HTBI primer set. TCRdb redid the calling of the multiplex PCR reads with MiXCR, one entry per CDR3 protein. The sample holds under 400,000 distinct CDR3 sequences, about a sixth seen once. This clonotype was counted only a few times.

The receptor's source is a woman aged 18-29 years with Graves' hyperthyroidism that later progressed to Graves' ophthalmopathy. Specimen: blood. This rearrangement joins TRBV9 to TRBJ2-7, with D tentatively TRBD2 (5 bases). Here the CDR3 reads CAGPSMDCSYEQYF. The CDR3, as DNA: TGTGCCGGCCCTTCCATGGACTGCTCCTACGAGCAGTACTTC.